Presented here are 8 T cell receptor beta chains from one specimen sequenced in a study of metastatic and nonmetastatic thyroid tumors. Patients underwent thyroid surgery, and none had received any treatment before it. TCRdb redid the clone calls on the PCR reads using MiXCR. This sample has about 15,000 clones; about 22% occur once, and the top ten carry around 8%. The sequencing input was tumor tissue. These receptors came from a female donor with papillary thyroid cancer or a benign thyroid nodule (not recorded which). Some clones in this sample may be carry-over from other donors' samples.

The gene calls are TRBV11-1 and TRBJ1-3, with 8 bases that match TRBD1. The CDR3 loop spans 17 amino acids. J lost 2 bases, V lost 5 bases, and 11 bases had no gene match. Per the germline V gene, CDR1 is SGHAT and CDR2 is FQDESV (reference sequence). DNA of the CDR3: TGTGCCAGCAGCCTCCCCGGGACAGGTAGAACTGGAAACACCATATATTTT. Protein: CASSLPGTGRTGNTIYF.

This clone was seen a few times. This chain joins TRBV2 and TRBJ1-5; maybe TRBD1 (5 bases). In germline, CDR1 is SNHLY, CDR2 FYNNEI. V was pared by 6 bases and J by 0 bases, with 9 bases between. The CDR3 sequence is 14 residues long. CDR3: CASRGTYSNQPQHF. DNA of the CDR3: TGTGCCAGCAGGGGGACTTATAGCAATCAGCCCCAGCATTTT.

This clone was seen many times. This chain connects TRBV30 to TRBJ2-3, with a tentative D call TRBD2 (5 bases). The germline V and J ends were trimmed by 0 bases and 1 base, with 8 bases remaining between them. The CDR3 has 14 amino acids. Per the germline V gene, CDR1 is GTSNPN and CDR2 is SVGIG (reference sequence). The CDR3 region is CAWSVFGGTDTQYF. The CDR3 DNA follows: TGTGCCTGGAGTGTATTCGGGGGCACAGATACGCAGTATTTT.

This CDR3 is CASSLDSMNTEAFF. CDR3 nucleotides: TGTGCCAGCAGCTTGGACAGCATGAACACTGAAGCTTTCTTT. V gene TRBV7-8 combines with J gene TRBJ1-1; TRBD1 might be the D (6 bases). The CDR3 is 14 residues long. Germline loops: CDR1 SGHVS, CDR2 FQNEAQ. The V end lost 3 bases, the J end lost 0 bases, and 8 bases lay between the germline ends. The full variable domain, rest sourced from reference TRBV7-8 and TRBJ1-1, is GAGVSQSPRYKVAKRGQDVALRCDPISGHVSLFWYQQALGQGPEFLTYFQNEAQLDKSGLPSDRFFAERPEGSVSTLKIQRTQQEDSAVYLCASSLDSMNTEAFFGQGTRLTVV.

The table lists this clone with a few counts. This chain joins TRBV11-2 and TRBJ2-1; D gene uncertain. CDR1 is SGHAT and CDR2 is FQNNGV in the germline V gene. Trimming cost V 0 bases and J 2 bases, with 8 bases left between them. This CDR3 spans 15 amino acids. DNA for the CDR3: TGTGCCAGCAGCTTAGAACGAGGTGCCTACAATGAGCAGTTCTTC. Translating gives CASSLERGAYNEQFF. Full variable domain (rest looked up from reference TRBV11-2 and TRBJ2-1): EAGVAQSPRYKIIEKRQSVAFWCNPISGHATLYWYQQILGQGPKLLIQFQNNGVVDDSQLPKDRFSAERLKGVDSTLKIQPAKLEDSAVYLCASSLERGAYNEQFFGPGTRLTVL.

This clone was recorded many times. V is TRBV7-8 and J is TRBJ2-2, with no clear D. Trimming stripped 5 bases from V and 3 bases from J, with 16 bases between. The CDR3 totals 16 residues. The germline CDR1 and CDR2 sequences are SGHVS and FQNEAQ. CDR3 DNA sequence: TGTGCCAGCAGCAATTCCCAAATCCGTTACACCGGGGAGCTGTTTTTT. Encoded protein: CASSNSQIRYTGELFF.

Many counts were recorded for this clone. This sequence joins TRBV20-1 and TRBJ2-5; D is perhaps TRBD2 (6 bases). Germline V gene data show CDR1 as DFQATT and CDR2 as SNEGSKA (reference sequence). Trimming left V 3 bases short and J 2 bases short, with 7 bases between. The CDR3 loop spans 12 amino acids. The CDR3 here is CSASGGQETQYF. CDR3 DNA: TGCAGTGCTAGCGGGGGACAAGAGACCCAGTACTTC.

As DNA, the CDR3 is TGTGCCAGCAGTTACTCGACGGGCGGCGGCTACGAGTCCTACGAGCAGTACTTC. This gives the protein CASSYSTGGGYESYEQYF. The chain joins TRBV6-5 to TRBJ2-7; D gene uncertain. The germline V gene encodes CDR1 MNHEY and CDR2 SVGAGI. This CDR3 has 18 amino acids. The V end lost 0 bases, the J end lost 1 base, and 19 bases lay between the germline ends.